The rows below give T cell receptor beta chains drawn from one sample of a study of molecular identifiers for immune sequencing clone quantification. TCRdb re-called the PCR reads through MiXCR, storing one row per CDR3 protein. The sample holds approximately 550,000 distinct CDR3 sequences, approximately 25% seen once. Sequences were obtained from naive CD8+ T cells from blood, with Jurkat cell RNA spiked in. The receptors were gathered from a human donor in good health. Some libraries in this study had Jurkat cell RNA spiked in. Both conserved end residues are part of each CDR3. The D gene is left open where the match is weak. Rows give clone size only sometimes, using once, few, many, or a class for an expanded clone.

abundance,len,v_gene,d_gene,j_gene,CDR3aa,CDR3nt
few,14,TRBV6-6,TRBD2,TRBJ2-1,CASTSSGSENEQFF,TGTGCCAGCACCTCGAGCGGGAGTGAAAATGAGCAGTTCTTC
few,16,TRBV2,NA,TRBJ1-1,CASSEAMIGVNTEAFF,TGTGCCAGCAGTGAAGCGATGATTGGGGTTAACACTGAAGCTTTCTTT
few,11,TRBV29-1,NA,TRBJ1-3,CSVLEGNTIYF,TGCAGCGTACTTGAAGGAAACACCATATATTTT
few,15,TRBV4-3,NA,TRBJ2-7,CASSPPGDVSYEQYF,TGCGCCAGCAGCCCCCCGGGGGACGTTTCCTACGAGCAGTACTTC
NA,15,TRBV4-1,NA,TRBJ2-7,CASSQDHGTYYEQYF,TGCGCCAGCAGCCAAGATCACGGGACCTACTACGAGCAGTACTTC
many,14,TRBV27,NA,TRBJ1-1,CASSWEGSVTEAFF,TGTGCCAGCAGTTGGGAGGGATCAGTAACTGAAGCTTTCTTT
few,14,TRBV11-2,NA,TRBJ1-4,CASSLQANHEKLFF,TGTGCCAGCAGCTTACAGGCCAACCATGAAAAACTGTTTTTT
many,16,TRBV10-3,TRBD1,TRBJ2-3,CAISGGQGVGTDTQYF,TGTGCCATCAGTGGGGGCCAGGGGGTCGGCACAGATACGCAGTATTTT
many,12,TRBV29-1,TRBD2,TRBJ2-7,CSVEAGGGEQYF,TGCAGCGTCGAAGCGGGAGGTGGAGAGCAGTACTTC
once,12,TRBV30,NA,TRBJ1-1,CAWSVREGETFF,TGTGCCTGGAGTGTACGCGAGGGTGAAACTTTCTTT
few,16,TRBV12-3/TRBV12-4,TRBD1,TRBJ1-5,CASSPSRDRERRPQHF,TGTGCCAGCAGTCCAAGCCGGGACAGGGAGCGAAGGCCCCAGCATTTT
NA,18,TRBV5-6,NA,TRBJ2-7,CASSSLGLRTVSSYEQYF,TGTGCCAGCAGCTCTTTGGGCTTGAGGACAGTGAGCTCCTACGAGCAGTACTTC
few,15,TRBV7-6,NA,TRBJ2-7,CASSPLVKATGEQYF,TGTGCCAGCAGCCCCTTAGTCAAGGCTACGGGAGAGCAGTACTTC
NA,17,TRBV4-3,NA,TRBJ2-6,CASSQAGGVSGANVLTF,TGCGCCAGCAGCCAAGCTGGAGGGGTCTCTGGGGCCAACGTCCTGACTTTC
NA,16,TRBV6-2/TRBV6-3,TRBD2,TRBJ2-3,CASSYGRLAHTDTQYF,TGTGCCAGCAGTTACGGTCGACTAGCACACACAGATACGCAGTATTTT
NA,15,TRBV6-5,NA,TRBJ2-5,CASSYVRGSSETQYF,TGTGCCAGCAGTTACGTTCGGGGATCATCTGAGACCCAGTACTTC
NA,16,TRBV15,TRBD2,TRBJ2-1,CATSTGISGGRNEQFF,TGTGCCACCAGCACCGGTATTAGCGGGGGGAGGAATGAGCAGTTCTTC
NA,15,TRBV4-3,TRBD1,TRBJ1-1,CASSQQTGLRPEAFF,TGCGCCAGCAGCCAGCAGACAGGGCTGAGGCCTGAAGCTTTCTTT
many,13,TRBV12-3/TRBV12-4,NA,TRBJ1-1,CASSWRTASEAFF,TGTGCCAGCAGTTGGAGGACAGCTTCAGAAGCTTTCTTT
NA,18,TRBV30,NA,TRBJ2-1,CAWRQEQRPVDRYNEQFF,TGTGCCTGGAGACAGGAACAACGCCCAGTAGACCGGTACAATGAGCAGTTCTTC
few,16,TRBV5-6,TRBD2,TRBJ2-5,CASSFSGTSFQETQYF,TGTGCCAGCAGCTTCTCCGGGACTAGCTTCCAAGAGACCCAGTACTTC
many,15,TRBV6-5,NA,TRBJ2-3,CASSRGGSSTDTQYF,TGTGCCAGCAGTCGAGGGGGATCTAGCACAGATACGCAGTATTTT
many,12,TRBV29-1,NA,TRBJ2-5,CSVEGNQETQYF,TGCAGCGTTGAGGGCAACCAAGAGACCCAGTACTTC
NA,14,TRBV7-9,NA,TRBJ1-1,CASSSQGAHTEAFF,TGTGCCAGCAGCTCGCAGGGTGCCCACACTGAAGCTTTCTTT
many,13,TRBV4-1,NA,TRBJ1-1,CASSQGRNTEAFF,TGCGCCAGCAGCCAGGGAAGAAACACTGAAGCTTTCTTT
few,16,TRBV6-6,NA,TRBJ2-3,CASSYSWTPSTDTQYF,TGTGCCAGCAGTTACTCGTGGACACCTAGCACAGATACGCAGTATTTT
few,13,TRBV3-1,NA,TRBJ1-1,CASSQIDRPEAFF,TGTGCCAGCAGCCAGATCGACCGCCCTGAAGCTTTCTTT
few,16,TRBV11-2,NA,TRBJ2-3,CASSPRGQWESDTQYF,TGTGCCAGCAGCCCACGAGGACAGTGGGAGTCGGATACGCAGTATTTT
few,19,TRBV7-9,TRBD2,TRBJ2-7,CASSLGVLAGMLSSYEQYF,TGTGCCAGCAGCTTAGGTGTTTTAGCGGGGATGCTCAGCTCCTACGAGCAGTACTTC
few,16,TRBV6-6,NA,TRBJ2-2,CASISSSGSNTGELFF,TGTGCCAGTATCTCATCCAGCGGGTCGAACACCGGGGAGCTGTTTTTT
many,15,TRBV7-9,NA,TRBJ2-2,CASSHGQSNTGELFF,TGTGCCAGCAGCCACGGACAGTCGAACACCGGGGAGCTGTTTTTT
few,15,TRBV28,TRBD1,TRBJ2-7,CASSSGTGLLNEQYF,TGTGCCAGCAGTTCCGGGACAGGGCTCCTAAACGAGCAGTACTTC
few,11,TRBV7-9,NA,TRBJ1-1,CASSFGPGAFF,TGTGCCAGCAGCTTCGGCCCTGGAGCTTTCTTT
NA,14,TRBV12-3/TRBV12-4,TRBD1,TRBJ1-1,CASSWTGGLSEAFF,TGTGCCAGCAGTTGGACAGGGGGGTTATCTGAAGCTTTCTTT
NA,16,TRBV27,TRBD2,TRBJ2-5,CASSRRLAGELETQYF,TGTGCCAGCAGTCGGCGACTAGCGGGAGAGTTAGAGACCCAGTACTTC